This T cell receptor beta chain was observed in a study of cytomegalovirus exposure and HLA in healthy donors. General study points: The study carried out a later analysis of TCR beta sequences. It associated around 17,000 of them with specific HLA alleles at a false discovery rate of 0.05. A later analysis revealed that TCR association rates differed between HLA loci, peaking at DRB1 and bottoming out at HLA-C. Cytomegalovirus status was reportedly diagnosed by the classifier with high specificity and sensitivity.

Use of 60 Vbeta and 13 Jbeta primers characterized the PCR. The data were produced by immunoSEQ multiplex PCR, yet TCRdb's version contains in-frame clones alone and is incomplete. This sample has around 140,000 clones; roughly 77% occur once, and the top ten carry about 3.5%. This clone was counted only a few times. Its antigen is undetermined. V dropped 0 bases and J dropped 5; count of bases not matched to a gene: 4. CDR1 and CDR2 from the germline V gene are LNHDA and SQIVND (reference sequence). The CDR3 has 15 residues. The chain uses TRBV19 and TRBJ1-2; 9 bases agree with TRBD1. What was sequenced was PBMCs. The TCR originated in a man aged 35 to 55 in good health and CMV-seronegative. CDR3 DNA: TGTGCCAGTAGTATAGAGGGACAGGGAGTATATGGCTACACCTTC. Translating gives CASSIEGQGVYGYTF.